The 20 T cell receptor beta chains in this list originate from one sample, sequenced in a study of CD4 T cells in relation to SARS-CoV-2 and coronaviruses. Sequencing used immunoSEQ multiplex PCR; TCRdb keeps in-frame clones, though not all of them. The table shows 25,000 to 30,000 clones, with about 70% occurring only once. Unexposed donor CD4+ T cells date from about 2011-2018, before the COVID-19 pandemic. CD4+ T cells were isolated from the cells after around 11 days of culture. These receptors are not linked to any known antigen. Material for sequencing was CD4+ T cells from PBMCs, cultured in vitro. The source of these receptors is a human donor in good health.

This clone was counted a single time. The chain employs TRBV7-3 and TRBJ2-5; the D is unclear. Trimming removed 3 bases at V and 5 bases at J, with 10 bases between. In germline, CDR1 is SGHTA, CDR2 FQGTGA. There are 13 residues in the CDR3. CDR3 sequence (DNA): TGTGCCAGCAGCTTCAGCCCAAGGGAGACCCAGTACTTC. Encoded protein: CASSFSPRETQYF. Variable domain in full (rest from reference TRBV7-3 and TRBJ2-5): GAGVSQTPSNKVTEKGKYVELRCDPISGHTALYWYRQSLGQGPEFLIYFQGTGAADDSGLPNDRFFAVRPEGSVSTLKIQRTERGDSAVYLCASSFSPRETQYFGPGTRLLVL.

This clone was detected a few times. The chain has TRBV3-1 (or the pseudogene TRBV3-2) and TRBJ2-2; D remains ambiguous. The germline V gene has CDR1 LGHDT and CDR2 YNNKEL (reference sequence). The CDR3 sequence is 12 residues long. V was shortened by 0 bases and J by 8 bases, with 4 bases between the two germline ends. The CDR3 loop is CASSQDLGELFF. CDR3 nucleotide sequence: TGTGCCAGCAGCCAAGATTTAGGGGAGCTGTTTTTT.

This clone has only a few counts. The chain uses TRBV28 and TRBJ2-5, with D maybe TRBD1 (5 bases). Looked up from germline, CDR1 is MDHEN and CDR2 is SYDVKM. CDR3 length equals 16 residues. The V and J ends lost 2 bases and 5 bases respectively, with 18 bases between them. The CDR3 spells CASSLGSAWGQETQYF. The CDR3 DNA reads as TGTGCCAGCAGTTTAGGTTCGGCGTGGGGCCAGGAGACCCAGTACTTC.

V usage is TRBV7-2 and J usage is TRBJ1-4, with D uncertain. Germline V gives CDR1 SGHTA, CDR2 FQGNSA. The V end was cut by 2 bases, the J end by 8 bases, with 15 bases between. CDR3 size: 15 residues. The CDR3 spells CASSLWSGIGEKLFF. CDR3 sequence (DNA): TGTGCCAGCAGCTTATGGTCTGGGATAGGCGAAAAACTGTTTTTT.

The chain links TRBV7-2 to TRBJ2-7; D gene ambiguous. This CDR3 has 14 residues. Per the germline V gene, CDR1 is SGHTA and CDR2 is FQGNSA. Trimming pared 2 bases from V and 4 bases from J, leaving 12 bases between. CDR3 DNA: TGTGCCAGCAGCTTACGGACCCTACCTTACGAGCAGTACTTC. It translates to CASSLRTLPYEQYF.

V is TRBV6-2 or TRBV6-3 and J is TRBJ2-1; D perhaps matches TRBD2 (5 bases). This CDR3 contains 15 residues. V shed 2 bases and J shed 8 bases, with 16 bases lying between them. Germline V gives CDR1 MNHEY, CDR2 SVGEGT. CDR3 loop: CASSYPFRRADEQFF. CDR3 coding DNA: TGTGCCAGCAGTTACCCATTTCGACGAGCGGATGAGCAGTTCTTC.

CDR3 amino acids: CASSYSLDGEKVAFF. The CDR3 DNA is TGTGCCAGCAGTTACTCCCTAGATGGGGAAAAAGTTGCTTTCTTT. The chain is built from TRBV6-5 and TRBJ1-1; D is unresolved. The germline V and J ends were trimmed by 0 bases and 11 bases, with 19 bases remaining between them. From germline, CDR1 is MNHEY and CDR2 SVGAGI. This CDR3 spans 15 amino acids.

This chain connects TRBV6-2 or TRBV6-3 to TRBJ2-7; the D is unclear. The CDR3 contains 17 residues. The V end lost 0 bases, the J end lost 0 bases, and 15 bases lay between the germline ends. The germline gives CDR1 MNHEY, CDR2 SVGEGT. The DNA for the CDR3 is TGTGCCAGCAGTTACTCGATTGGGTTTTCGTCCTCCTACGAGCAGTACTTC. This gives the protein CASSYSIGFSSSYEQYF.

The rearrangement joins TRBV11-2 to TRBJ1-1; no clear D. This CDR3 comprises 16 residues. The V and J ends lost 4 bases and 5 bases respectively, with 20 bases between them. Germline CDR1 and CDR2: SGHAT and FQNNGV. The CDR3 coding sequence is TGTGCCAGCAGCTCGCTCCCGACATCCCGAGGGACTGAAGCTTTCTTT. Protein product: CASSSLPTSRGTEAFF.

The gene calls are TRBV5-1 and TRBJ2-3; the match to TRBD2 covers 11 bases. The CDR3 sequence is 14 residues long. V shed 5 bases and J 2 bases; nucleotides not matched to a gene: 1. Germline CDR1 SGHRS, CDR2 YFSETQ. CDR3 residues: CASRLAGDTDTQYF. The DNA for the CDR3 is TGCGCCAGCAGACTAGCGGGGGACACAGATACGCAGTATTTT.

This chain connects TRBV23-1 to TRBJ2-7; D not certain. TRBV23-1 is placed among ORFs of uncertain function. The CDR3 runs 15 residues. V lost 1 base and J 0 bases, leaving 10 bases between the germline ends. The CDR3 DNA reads TGCGCCAGCAGTCAATATAAGTGGTGCTCCTACGAGCAGTACTTC. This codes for CASSQYKWCSYEQYF.

Written as DNA, the CDR3 is TGTGCCAGCAGACGGGAGACTAGCGGGGGCACAGATACGCAGTATTTT. Amino acid sequence: CASRRETSGGTDTQYF. The chain is built from TRBV2 and TRBJ2-3, with 11 bases matching TRBD2. The germline CDR1 and CDR2 sequences are SNHLY and FYNNEI. This CDR3 has 16 residues. J lost 1 base, V lost 6 bases, and 6 bases had no gene match.

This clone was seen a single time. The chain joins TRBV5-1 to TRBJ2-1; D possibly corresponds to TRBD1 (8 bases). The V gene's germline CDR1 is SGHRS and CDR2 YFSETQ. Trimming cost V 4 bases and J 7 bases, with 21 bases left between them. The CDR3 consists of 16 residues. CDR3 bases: TGCGCCAGCAGCGCCCAGGGGGCGGGAGATTTTAATGAGCAGTTCTTC. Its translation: CASSAQGAGDFNEQFF. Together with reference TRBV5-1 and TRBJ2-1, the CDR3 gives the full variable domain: KAGVTQTPRYLIKTRGQQVTLSCSPISGHRSVSWYQQTPGQGLQFLFEYFSETQRNKGNFPGRFSGRQFSNSRSEMNVSTLELGDSALYLCASSAQGAGDFNEQFFGPGTRLTVL.

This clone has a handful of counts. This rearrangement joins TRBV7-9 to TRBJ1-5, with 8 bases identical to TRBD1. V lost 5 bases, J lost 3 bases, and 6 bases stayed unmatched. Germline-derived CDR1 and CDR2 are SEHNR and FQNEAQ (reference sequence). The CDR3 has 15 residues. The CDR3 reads CASSRTGGDNQPQHF. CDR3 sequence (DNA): TGTGCCAGCAGCCGAACAGGGGGGGACAATCAGCCCCAGCATTTT.

CDR3 amino acids: CASRQTSGGASGELFF. The CDR3 coding sequence is TGTGCCAGCAGGCAAACTAGCGGGGGGGCCTCCGGGGAGCTGTTTTTT. The chain is built from TRBV7-2 and TRBJ2-2; the match to TRBD2 covers 13 bases. The CDR3 length is 16 residues. The germline gives CDR1 SGHTA, CDR2 FQGNSA. The ends lost 6 bases at V and 6 bases at J; junction bases unmatched: 7.

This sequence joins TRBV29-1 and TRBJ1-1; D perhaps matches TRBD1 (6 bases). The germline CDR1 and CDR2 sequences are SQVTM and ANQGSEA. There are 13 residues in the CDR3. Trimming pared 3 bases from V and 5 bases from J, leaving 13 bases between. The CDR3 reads CSVDHRDWTEAFF. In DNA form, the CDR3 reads TGCAGCGTTGACCACAGGGACTGGACTGAAGCTTTCTTT. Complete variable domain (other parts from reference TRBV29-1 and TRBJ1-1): SAVISQKPSRDICQRGTSLTIQCQVDSQVTMMFWYRQQPGQSLTLIATANQGSEATYESGFVIDKFPISRPNLTFSTLTVSNMSPEDSSIYLCSVDHRDWTEAFFGQGTRLTVV.

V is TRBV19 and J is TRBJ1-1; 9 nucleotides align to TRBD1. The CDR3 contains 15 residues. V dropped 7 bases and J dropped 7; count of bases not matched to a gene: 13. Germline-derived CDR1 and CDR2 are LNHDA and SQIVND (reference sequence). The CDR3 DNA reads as TGTGCCAGTAACCCCGGGACAGGGCTTCGGGGTGAAGCTTTCTTT. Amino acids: CASNPGTGLRGEAFF.

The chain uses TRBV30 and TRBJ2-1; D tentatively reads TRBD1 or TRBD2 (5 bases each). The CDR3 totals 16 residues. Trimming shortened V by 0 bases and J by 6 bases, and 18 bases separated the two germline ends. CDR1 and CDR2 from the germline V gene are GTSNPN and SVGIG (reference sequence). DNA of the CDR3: TGTGCCTGGAGTGTATATGGGACCAGTGTTCCCAATGAGCAGTTCTTC. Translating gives CAWSVYGTSVPNEQFF.

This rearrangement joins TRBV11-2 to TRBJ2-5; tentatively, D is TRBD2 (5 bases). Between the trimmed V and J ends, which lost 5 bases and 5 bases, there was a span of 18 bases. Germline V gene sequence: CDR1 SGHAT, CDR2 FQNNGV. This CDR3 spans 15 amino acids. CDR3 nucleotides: TGTGCCAGCAGCCTTGGTGCCCGGGGTCGGGAGACCCAGTACTTC. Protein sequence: CASSLGARGRETQYF.

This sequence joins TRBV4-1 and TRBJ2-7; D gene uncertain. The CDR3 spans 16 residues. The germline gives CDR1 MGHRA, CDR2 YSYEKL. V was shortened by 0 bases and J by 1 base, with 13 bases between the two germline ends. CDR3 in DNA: TGCGCCAGCAGCCAAGATTGGTCGGCGCCATCCTACGAGCAGTACTTC. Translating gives CASSQDWSAPSYEQYF.